Below, 25 T cell receptor beta chains from the same sample are listed, as sequenced in a study of PD-L1 blockade in urothelial cancer (dated by TCRdb to about 2017). Library construction relied on the immunoSEQ multiplex PCR assay. TCRdb re-hosts the immuneACCESS table, in-frame sequences only. Its copies lack some clones; in the studies checked, an unresolved V gene accounts for under half of them, and the cause for the rest is not known. The sample data list 50,000 to 65,000 clones, and under 90% of these were observed just once. Of the sample, 5% to 6% is held by the ten largest clones. The material was PBMCs, obtained around atezolizumab (anti-PD-L1) treatment. These TCRs come from a man aged 40-50 years with urothelial cancer.

V is TRBV5-1 and J is TRBJ1-1; maybe TRBD1 (6 bases). This CDR3 contains 14 residues. CDR1 SGHRS and CDR2 YFSETQ come from the germline V gene. V dropped 4 bases and J dropped 1 base, with 11 bases sitting between them. The CDR3, as DNA: TGCGCCAGCAGCCGTACAGGGAGGAACACTGAAGCTTTCTTT. It is translated as CASSRTGRNTEAFF.

This rearrangement joins TRBV19 to TRBJ2-5, with 9 bases identical to TRBD1. The length of the CDR3 is 14 residues. Germline loops: CDR1 LNHDA, CDR2 SQIVND (reference sequence). The V gene end was trimmed by 4 bases and the J gene end by 5 bases; junction bases not matched to a gene: 5. CDR3 protein: CASSTGTGKETQYF. As DNA, the CDR3 is TGTGCCAGTAGTACCGGGACAGGGAAGGAGACCCAGTACTTC. The full variable domain, its missing parts supplied by reference TRBV19 and TRBJ2-5, is DGGITQSPKYLFRKEGQNVTLSCEQNLNHDAMYWYRQDPGQGLRLIYYSQIVNDFQKGDIAEGYSVSREKKESFPLTVTSAQKNPTAFYLCASSTGTGKETQYFGPGTRLLVL.

This clone was detected a few times. This rearrangement joins TRBV5-4 to TRBJ2-5; 7 bases agree with TRBD2. CDR3 size: 14 residues. With V trimmed by 0 bases and J by 5 bases, 4 bases remained unmatched. CDR1 is SGHNT, CDR2 YYREEE, per germline (reference sequence). The CDR3 sequence is CASSLGLAQETQYF. For the CDR3, the DNA is TGTGCCAGCAGCTTGGGACTAGCCCAGGAGACCCAGTACTTC.

The chain recombines TRBV29-1 with TRBJ2-3; weak D call: TRBD1 (5 bases). The CDR3 consists of 13 residues. V was cut by 2 bases and J by 4 bases, with 10 bases left in between. Per the germline V gene, CDR1 is SQVTM and CDR2 is ANQGSEA. The CDR3 here is CSVESGYADTQYF. CDR3 coding DNA: TGCAGCGTTGAATCAGGGTACGCAGATACGCAGTATTTT.

The rearrangement links TRBV27 to TRBJ2-3; a possible D gene is TRBD1 (6 bases). CDR3 length equals 15 residues. Trimming pared 5 bases from V and 3 bases from J, leaving 15 bases between. Germline-derived CDR1 and CDR2 are MNHEY and SMNVEV (reference sequence). The CDR3 loop is CASSEQGIVTDTQYF. Written as DNA, the CDR3 is TGTGCCAGCAGTGAACAGGGTATCGTAACAGATACGCAGTATTTT.

The V gene is TRBV28, the J gene TRBJ1-2; no definite D call. This CDR3 is 10 amino acids long. From germline, CDR1 is MDHEN and CDR2 SYDVKM. Trimming cost V 5 bases and J 8 bases, with 6 bases left between them. Here the CDR3 reads CASSGLGYTF. Here the CDR3 DNA reads TGTGCCAGCAGTGGACTGGGCTACACCTTC.

The chain recombines TRBV25-1 with TRBJ1-2; D is unresolved. CDR1 and CDR2 (germline): MGHDK, SYGVNS. V lost 3 bases to trimming and J lost 4 bases, with 9 bases between them. The CDR3 runs 13 residues. CDR3 loop: CASSDPGLYGYTF. The CDR3 nucleotides read TGTGCCAGCAGTGACCCAGGTCTCTATGGCTACACCTTC.

The chain recombines TRBV29-1 with TRBJ1-4; D is uncertain. V was pared by 0 bases and J by 8 bases, with 16 bases between. The CDR3 loop spans 15 amino acids. Germline CDR1 and CDR2: SQVTM and ANQGSEA. The CDR3 DNA sequence: TGCAGCGTTGAAGAAGGAGTACTGGTTGGGGAAAAACTGTTTTTT. This gives the protein CSVEEGVLVGEKLFF.

The rearrangement joins TRBV7-3 to TRBJ2-1; the match to TRBD2 covers 7 bases. The CDR3 runs 15 residues. Losses at the gene ends were 6 bases for V and 3 bases for J; bases not matched to a gene: 8. Germline assignment: CDR1 SGHTA and CDR2 FQGTGA. CDR3 nucleotides: TGTGCCAGCAGTCCGAGCGGGACCCGCTACAATGAGCAGTTCTTC. Its protein is CASSPSGTRYNEQFF.

This rearrangement joins TRBV19 to TRBJ1-5; D ambiguous. V shed 1 base and J shed 8 bases, with 21 bases lying between them. Looked up from germline, CDR1 is LNHDA and CDR2 is SQIVND (reference sequence). CDR3 size: 17 residues. The chain's CDR3 is CASSIGGAISRLEPQHF. In DNA form, the CDR3 reads TGTGCCAGTAGTATAGGGGGAGCGATCTCGCGCTTAGAGCCCCAGCATTTT.

The rearrangement joins TRBV7-3 to TRBJ2-3; 7 bases fit TRBD2. CDR1 and CDR2 (germline): SGHTA, FQGTGA. The V gene end was trimmed by 6 bases and the J gene end by 6 bases; junction bases not matched to a gene: 9. The CDR3 length is 14 residues. CDR3 sequence reads: CASRSGGSLDTQYF. The CDR3, as DNA: TGTGCCAGCAGGTCTGGCGGGAGTCTGGATACGCAGTATTTT.

V gene TRBV6-1 combines with J gene TRBJ1-2; D unclear. Germline V gene sequence: CDR1 MNHNS, CDR2 SASEGT. V lost 3 bases and J 7 bases, leaving 15 bases between the germline ends. CDR3 length equals 14 residues. CDR3 nucleotide sequence: TGTGCCAGCAGTGACATTGGAGGGTTCGGTGGCTACACCTTC. Translated, it gives CASSDIGGFGGYTF.

V and J are TRBV6-6 and TRBJ1-2, with TRBD1 as a possible D gene (6 bases). This CDR3 spans 11 amino acids. The germline V gene has CDR1 MNHNY and CDR2 SVGAGI (reference sequence). The V end lost 7 bases, the J end lost 13 bases, and 16 bases lay between the germline ends. The CDR3 nucleotides are TGTGCCAGCAATAGGGGCCAGGGGTGCACCTTC. It encodes CASNRGQGCTF.

CDR3 DNA: TGTGCCAGCAGCGAGACAGCGAACACTGAAGCTTTCTTT. This encodes CASSETANTEAFF. The rearrangement links TRBV7-8 to TRBJ1-1, with D tentatively TRBD1 (5 bases). Deletions cut 5 bases from V and 1 base from J, with 8 bases between. This CDR3 spans 13 amino acids. From germline, CDR1 is SGHVS and CDR2 FQNEAQ.

This chain joins TRBV27 and TRBJ2-7, with TRBD1 matching over 7 bases. The germline V gene encodes CDR1 MNHEY and CDR2 SMNVEV (reference sequence). V dropped 8 bases and J dropped 5; count of bases not matched to a gene: 9. This CDR3 is 13 amino acids long. The CDR3 DNA follows: TGTGCCAGCGGCCCAAGACAGGGAAACGAGCAGTACTTC. Its protein is CASGPRQGNEQYF.

This chain links TRBV2 with TRBJ1-5; the D gene is possibly TRBD1 (5 bases). CDR3 length: 14 residues. Germline CDR1 and CDR2: SNHLY and FYNNEI. V gave up 5 bases and J gave up 1 base, with 9 bases separating them. The CDR3 protein is CASSPPGSNQPQHF. Written as DNA, the CDR3 is TGTGCCAGCAGTCCCCCAGGGAGCAATCAGCCCCAGCATTTT.

Concerning this clone itself: The same CDR3 arises from other DNA sequences in this sample as well. The rearrangement links TRBV2 to TRBJ1-1; 7 bases match TRBD1. V trimming: 6 bases; J trimming: 1 base; junction bases outside the gene matches: 2. The CDR3 has 13 amino acids. Germline V lookup: CDR1 SNHLY, CDR2 FYNNEI. The CDR3 here is CASRDRPNTEAFF. The CDR3 bases are TGTGCCAGCAGGGACAGGCCGAACACTGAAGCTTTCTTT. Full variable domain (remainder filled in from reference TRBV2 and TRBJ1-1): EPEVTQTPSHQVTQMGQEVILRCVPISNHLYFYWYRQILGQKVEFLVSFYNNEISEKSEIFDDQFSVERPDGSNFTLKIRSTKLEDSAMYFCASRDRPNTEAFFGQGTRLTVV.

The rearrangement joins TRBV5-1 to TRBJ1-1; TRBD1 is a possible D gene (6 bases). The CDR3 covers 15 residues. Between the trimmed V and J ends, which lost 5 bases and 3 bases, there was a span of 17 bases. Germline V lookup: CDR1 SGHRS, CDR2 YFSETQ. CDR3 DNA sequence: TGCGCCAGCAGATTTACGTACAGGGCAGACACTGAAGCTTTCTTT. Translating it yields CASRFTYRADTEAFF.

The chain uses TRBV11-2 and TRBJ2-2; a possible D gene is TRBD2 (5 bases). The CDR3 totals 15 residues. Germline-derived CDR1 and CDR2 are SGHAT and FQNNGV. V dropped 1 base and J dropped 1 base, with 7 bases sitting between them. CDR3 sequence (DNA): TGTGCCAGCAGCTTAGGCCGGGAGAACACCGGGGAGCTGTTTTTT. As protein: CASSLGRENTGELFF.

The V and J genes are TRBV5-6 and TRBJ2-1; D unclear. The CDR3 is 15 residues long. Trimming shortened V by 1 base and J by 6 bases, and 14 bases separated the two germline ends. Germline loops: CDR1 SGHDT, CDR2 YYEEEE. The CDR3 DNA reads as TGTGCCAGCAGCTTGAAGAGCTTTAGTGTCAATGAGCAGTTCTTC. It codes for CASSLKSFSVNEQFF.

The chain recombines TRBV15 with TRBJ1-3; the D is unclear. Trimming took 5 bases from V and 3 from J, leaving 5 bases between them. Germline V gene lookup returns CDR1 LNHNV and CDR2 YYDKDF (reference sequence). CDR3 size: 12 residues. The CDR3 loop reads CATSHYGNTIYF. For the CDR3, the DNA is TGTGCCACCAGCCACTATGGAAACACCATATATTTT.

V gene TRBV23-1 combines with J gene TRBJ2-6; 8 positions agree with TRBD1. TRBV23-1 is marked as an open reading frame, function uncertain. The CDR3 contains 18 residues. With 3 bases clipped from V and 0 bases from J, the junction kept 7 bases outside the gene matches. CDR3: CASSQTGTGDSGANVLTF. The CDR3 nucleotides read TGCGCCAGCAGTCAGACAGGGACAGGAGACTCTGGGGCCAACGTCCTGACTTTC.

This clone was seen a handful of times. This chain links TRBV7-9 with TRBJ2-5; D may be TRBD1 (6 bases). The germline V gene has CDR1 SEHNR and CDR2 FQNEAQ (reference sequence). Trimming stripped 5 bases from V and 5 bases from J, with 15 bases between. The CDR3 runs 14 residues. CDR3 amino acids: CASSEERQGETQYF. The CDR3 DNA follows: TGTGCCAGCAGCGAAGAGCGGCAGGGGGAGACCCAGTACTTC. Combining the CDR3 with reference TRBV7-9 and TRBJ2-5 gives the whole variable domain DTGVSQNPRHKITKRGQNVTFRCDPISEHNRLYWYRQTLGQGPEFLTYFQNEAQLEKSRLLSDRFSAERPKGSFSTLEIQRTEQGDSAMYLCASSEERQGETQYFGPGTRLLVL.

The V call is TRBV11-2, the J call TRBJ2-7, with a weak D call TRBD1 (5 bases). The CDR3 has 14 residues. Germline V gene data show CDR1 as SGHAT and CDR2 as FQNNGV. Trimming took off 5 bases at V and 6 bases at J, with 17 bases between the two ends. This chain's CDR3 is CASSHSETDGEQYF. CDR3 DNA: TGTGCCAGCAGCCACAGTGAGACAGATGGCGAGCAGTACTTC.

In DNA form, the CDR3 reads TGTGCCAGCAGTTACTCGATCCAGGGTTACGGGGAGCTGTTTTTT. As protein: CASSYSIQGYGELFF. The chain has TRBV6-5 and TRBJ2-2; maybe TRBD1 (5 bases). The CDR3 contains 15 residues. The V end was cut by 0 bases, the J end by 7 bases, with 12 bases between. Germline loops: CDR1 MNHEY, CDR2 SVGAGI.